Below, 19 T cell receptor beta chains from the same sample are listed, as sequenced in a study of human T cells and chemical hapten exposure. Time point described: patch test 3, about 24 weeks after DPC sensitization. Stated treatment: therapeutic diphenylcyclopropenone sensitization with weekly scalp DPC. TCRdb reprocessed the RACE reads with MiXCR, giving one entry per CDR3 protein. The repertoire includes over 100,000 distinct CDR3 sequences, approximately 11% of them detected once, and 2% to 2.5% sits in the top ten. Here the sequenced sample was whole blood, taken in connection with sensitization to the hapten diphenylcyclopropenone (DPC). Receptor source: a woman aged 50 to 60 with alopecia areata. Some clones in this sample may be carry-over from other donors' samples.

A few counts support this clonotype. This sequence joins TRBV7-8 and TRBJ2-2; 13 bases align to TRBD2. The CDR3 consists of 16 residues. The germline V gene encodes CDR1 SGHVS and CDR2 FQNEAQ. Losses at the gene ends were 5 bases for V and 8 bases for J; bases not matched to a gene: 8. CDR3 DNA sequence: TGTGCCAGCAGCCCGGGACTAGCGGGGAGAGGAGGGGAGCTGTTTTTT. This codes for CASSPGLAGRGGELFF.

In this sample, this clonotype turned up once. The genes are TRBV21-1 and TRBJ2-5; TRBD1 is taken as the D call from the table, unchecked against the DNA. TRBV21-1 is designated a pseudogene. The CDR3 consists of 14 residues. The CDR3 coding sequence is TGTGCCAGCAGCTCGACGACAGGGGTAGGAACCCAGTACTTC. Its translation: CASSSTTGVGTQYF.

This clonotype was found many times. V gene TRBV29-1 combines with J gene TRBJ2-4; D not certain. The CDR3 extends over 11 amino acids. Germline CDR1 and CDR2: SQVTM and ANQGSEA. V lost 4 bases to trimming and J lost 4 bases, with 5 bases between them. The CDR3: CSVGDKNIQYF. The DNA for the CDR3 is TGCAGCGTTGGAGATAAAAACATTCAGTACTTC.

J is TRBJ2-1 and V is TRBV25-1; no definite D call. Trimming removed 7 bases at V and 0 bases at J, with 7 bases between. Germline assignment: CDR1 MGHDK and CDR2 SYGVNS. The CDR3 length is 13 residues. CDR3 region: CASTESSYNEQFF. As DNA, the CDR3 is TGTGCCAGCACGGAGAGCTCCTACAATGAGCAGTTCTTC.

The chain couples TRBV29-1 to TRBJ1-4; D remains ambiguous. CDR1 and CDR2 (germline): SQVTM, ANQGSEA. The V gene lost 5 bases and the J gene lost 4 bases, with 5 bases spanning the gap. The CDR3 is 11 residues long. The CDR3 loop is CSVLVNEKLFF. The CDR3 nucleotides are TGCAGCGTTCTAGTTAATGAAAAACTGTTTTTT. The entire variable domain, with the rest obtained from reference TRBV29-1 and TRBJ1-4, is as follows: SAVISQKPSRDICQRGTSLTIQCQVDSQVTMMFWYRQQPGQSLTLIATANQGSEATYESGFVIDKFPISRPNLTFSTLTVSNMSPEDSSIYLCSVLVNEKLFFGSGTQLSVL.

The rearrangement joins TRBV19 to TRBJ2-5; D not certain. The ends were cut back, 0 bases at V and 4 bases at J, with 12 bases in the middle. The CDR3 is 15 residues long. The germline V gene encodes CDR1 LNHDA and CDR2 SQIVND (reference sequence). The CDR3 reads CASSIDVGNRETQYF. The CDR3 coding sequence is TGTGCCAGTAGTATAGATGTAGGGAACCGAGAGACCCAGTACTTC.

The CDR3 reads CASSQRVAAKNIQYF. For the CDR3, the DNA is TGTGCCAGCAGTCAAAGGGTCGCAGCCAAAAACATTCAGTACTTC. V usage is TRBV27 and J usage is TRBJ2-4; D uncertain. CDR1 MNHEY and CDR2 SMNVEV come from the germline V gene (reference sequence). V lost 5 bases and J lost 0, with 11 bases in between. The CDR3 runs 15 residues.

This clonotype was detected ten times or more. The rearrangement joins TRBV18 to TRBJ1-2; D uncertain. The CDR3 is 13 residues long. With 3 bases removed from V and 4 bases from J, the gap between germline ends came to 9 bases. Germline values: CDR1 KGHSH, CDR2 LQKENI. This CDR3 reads CASSPDGGYGYTF. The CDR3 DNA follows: TGTGCCAGCTCACCGGACGGAGGCTATGGCTACACCTTC.

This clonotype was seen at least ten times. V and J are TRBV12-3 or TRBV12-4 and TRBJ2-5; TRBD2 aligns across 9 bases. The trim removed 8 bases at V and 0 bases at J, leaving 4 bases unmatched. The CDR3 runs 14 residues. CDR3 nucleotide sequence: TGTGCCAGCTCGAGCGGGGGGTACCAAGAGACCCAGTACTTC. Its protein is CASSSGGYQETQYF.

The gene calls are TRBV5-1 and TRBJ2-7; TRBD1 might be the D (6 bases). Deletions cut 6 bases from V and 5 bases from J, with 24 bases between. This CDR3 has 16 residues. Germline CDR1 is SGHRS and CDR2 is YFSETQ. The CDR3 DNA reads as TGCGCCAGCACCCCCGGTGGCAGGGGATGTCGGCACGAGCAGTACTTC. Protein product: CASTPGGRGCRHEQYF.

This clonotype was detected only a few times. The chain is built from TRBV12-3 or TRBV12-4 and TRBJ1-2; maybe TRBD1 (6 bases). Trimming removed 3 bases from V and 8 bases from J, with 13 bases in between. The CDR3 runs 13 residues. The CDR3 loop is CASSFTTGGGYTF. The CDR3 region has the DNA TGTGCCAGCAGTTTTACGACAGGAGGGGGCTACACCTTC.

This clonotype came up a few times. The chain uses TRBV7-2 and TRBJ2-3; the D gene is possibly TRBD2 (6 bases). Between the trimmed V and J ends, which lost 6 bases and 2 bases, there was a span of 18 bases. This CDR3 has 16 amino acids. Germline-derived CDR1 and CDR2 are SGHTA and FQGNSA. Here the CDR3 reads CASSPWAGSTTDTQYF. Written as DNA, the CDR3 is TGTGCCAGCAGTCCTTGGGCCGGGAGTACCACAGATACGCAGTATTTT. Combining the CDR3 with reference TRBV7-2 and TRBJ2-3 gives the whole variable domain GAGVSQSPSNKVTEKGKDVELRCDPISGHTALYWYRQSLGQGLEFLIYFQGNSAPDKSGLPSDRFSAERTGGSVSTLTIQRTQQEDSAVYLCASSPWAGSTTDTQYFGPGTRLTVL.

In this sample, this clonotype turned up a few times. In DNA, the CDR3 is TGTGCTAGTGGGGCCTACAGGGGATTGGGCACTGAAGCTTTCTTT. Translating it yields CASGAYRGLGTEAFF. V and J are TRBV12-5 and TRBJ1-1; 7 positions match TRBD1. V lost 6 bases to trimming and J lost 4 bases; unmatched junction nucleotides: 11. The CDR3 is made up of 15 amino acids. Per the germline V gene, CDR1 is LGHNT and CDR2 is FRNRAP. Drawing the rest from reference TRBV12-5 and TRBJ1-1, the complete variable domain is DARVTQTPRHKVTEMGQEVTMRCQPILGHNTVFWYRQTMMQGLELLAYFRNRAPLDDSGMPKDRFSAEMPDATLATLKIQPSEPRDSAVYFCASGAYRGLGTEAFFGQGTRLTVV.

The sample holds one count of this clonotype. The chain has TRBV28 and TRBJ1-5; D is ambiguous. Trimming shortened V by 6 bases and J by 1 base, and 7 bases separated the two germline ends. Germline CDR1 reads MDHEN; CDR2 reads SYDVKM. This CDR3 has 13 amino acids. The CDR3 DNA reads TGTGCCAGCAGGAGTGAGAGCAATCAGCCCCAGCATTTT. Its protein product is CASRSESNQPQHF.

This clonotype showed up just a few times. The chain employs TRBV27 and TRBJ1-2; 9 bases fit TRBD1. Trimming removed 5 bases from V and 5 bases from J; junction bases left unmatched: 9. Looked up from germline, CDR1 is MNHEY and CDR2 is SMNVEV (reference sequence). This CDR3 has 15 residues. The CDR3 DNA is TGTGCCAGCAGTCCGCCCGGGACAGGGCGATATGGCTACACCTTC. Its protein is CASSPPGTGRYGYTF.

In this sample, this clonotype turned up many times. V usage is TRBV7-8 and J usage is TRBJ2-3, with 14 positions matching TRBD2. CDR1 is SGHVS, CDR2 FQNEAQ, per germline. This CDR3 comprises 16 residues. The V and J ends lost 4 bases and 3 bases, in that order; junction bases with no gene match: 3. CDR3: CASSSGTSGSTDTQYF. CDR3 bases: TGTGCCAGCAGCTCCGGGACTAGCGGGAGTACAGATACGCAGTATTTT.

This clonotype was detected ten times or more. DNA for the CDR3: TGTGCCAGCAGCCGCCACGGAGGGACCTACGAGCAGTACTTC. Its protein is CASSRHGGTYEQYF. V usage is TRBV5-8 and J usage is TRBJ2-7, with D maybe TRBD2 (6 bases). The CDR3 runs 14 residues. Trimming removed 4 bases at V and 2 bases at J, with 13 bases between. Per germline, CDR1 SGHTS and CDR2 YDEGEE.

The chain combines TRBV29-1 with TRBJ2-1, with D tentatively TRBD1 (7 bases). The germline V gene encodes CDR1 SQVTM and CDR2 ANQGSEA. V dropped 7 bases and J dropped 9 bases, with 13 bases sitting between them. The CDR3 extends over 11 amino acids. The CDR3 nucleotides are TGCAGCGGTGGAGGGGGCCGTGAGCAGTTCTTC. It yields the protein CSGGGGREQFF.

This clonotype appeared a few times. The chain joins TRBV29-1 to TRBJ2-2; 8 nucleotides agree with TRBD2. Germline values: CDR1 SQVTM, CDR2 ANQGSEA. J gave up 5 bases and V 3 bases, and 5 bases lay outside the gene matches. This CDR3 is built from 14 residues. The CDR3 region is CSVETGGETGELFF. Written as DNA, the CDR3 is TGCAGCGTTGAGACGGGAGGGGAAACCGGGGAGCTGTTTTTT.